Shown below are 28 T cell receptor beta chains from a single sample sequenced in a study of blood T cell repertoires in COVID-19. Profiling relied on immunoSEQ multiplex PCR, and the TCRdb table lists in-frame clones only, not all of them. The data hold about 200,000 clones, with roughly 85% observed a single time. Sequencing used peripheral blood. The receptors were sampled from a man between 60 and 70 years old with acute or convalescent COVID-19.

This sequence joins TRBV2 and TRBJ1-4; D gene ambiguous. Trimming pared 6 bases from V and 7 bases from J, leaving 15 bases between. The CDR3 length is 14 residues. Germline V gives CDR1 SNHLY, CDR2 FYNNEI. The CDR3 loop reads CASSADAVGEKLFF. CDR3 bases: TGTGCCAGCAGCGCCGACGCGGTTGGTGAAAAACTGTTTTTT.

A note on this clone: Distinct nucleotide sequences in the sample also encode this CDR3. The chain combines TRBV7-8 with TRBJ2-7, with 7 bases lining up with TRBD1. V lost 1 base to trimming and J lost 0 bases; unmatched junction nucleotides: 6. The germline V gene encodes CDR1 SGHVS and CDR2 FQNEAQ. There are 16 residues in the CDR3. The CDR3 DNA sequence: TGTGCCAGCAGCTTAGGGCTTGCAGGGGGCTCCTACGAGCAGTACTTC. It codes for CASSLGLAGGSYEQYF.

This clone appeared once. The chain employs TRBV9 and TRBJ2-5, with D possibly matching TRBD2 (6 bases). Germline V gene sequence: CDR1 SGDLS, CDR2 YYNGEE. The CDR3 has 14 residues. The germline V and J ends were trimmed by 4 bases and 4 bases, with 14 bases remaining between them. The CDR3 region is CASSLAEGGETQYF. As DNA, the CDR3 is TGTGCCAGCAGCCTAGCTGAGGGAGGAGAGACCCAGTACTTC.

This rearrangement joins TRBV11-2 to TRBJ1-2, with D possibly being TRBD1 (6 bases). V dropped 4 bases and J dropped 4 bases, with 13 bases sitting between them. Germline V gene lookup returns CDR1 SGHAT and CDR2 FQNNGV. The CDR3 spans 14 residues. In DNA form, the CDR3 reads TGTGCCAGCAGCTCCACAGGGAATGCCTATGGCTACACCTTC. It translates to CASSSTGNAYGYTF.

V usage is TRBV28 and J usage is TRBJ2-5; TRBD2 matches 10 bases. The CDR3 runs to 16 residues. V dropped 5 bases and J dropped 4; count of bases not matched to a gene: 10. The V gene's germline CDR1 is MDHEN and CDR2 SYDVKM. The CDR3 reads CASSPGLAGDLETQYF. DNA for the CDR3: TGTGCCAGCAGTCCAGGGCTAGCGGGGGACTTAGAGACCCAGTACTTC. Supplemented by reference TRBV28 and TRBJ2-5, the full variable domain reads DVKVTQSSRYLVKRTGEKVFLECVQDMDHENMFWYRQDPGLGLRLIYFSYDVKMKEKGDIPEGYSVSREKKERFSLILESASTNQTSMYLCASSPGLAGDLETQYFGPGTRLLVL.

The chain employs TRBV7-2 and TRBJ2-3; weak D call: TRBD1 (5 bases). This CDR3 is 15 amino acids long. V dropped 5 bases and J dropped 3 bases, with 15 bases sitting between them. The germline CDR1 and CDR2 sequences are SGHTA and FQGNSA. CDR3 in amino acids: CASSPLGPSTDTQYF. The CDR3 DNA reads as TGTGCCAGCAGCCCCCTGGGGCCAAGTACAGATACGCAGTATTTT.

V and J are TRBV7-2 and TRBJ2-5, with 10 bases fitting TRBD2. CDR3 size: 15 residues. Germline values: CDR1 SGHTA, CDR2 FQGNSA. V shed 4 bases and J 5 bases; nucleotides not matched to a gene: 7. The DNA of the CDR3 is TGTGCCAGCAGCTCCCCTAGCGGGAGAGGTGAGACCCAGTACTTC. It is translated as CASSSPSGRGETQYF.

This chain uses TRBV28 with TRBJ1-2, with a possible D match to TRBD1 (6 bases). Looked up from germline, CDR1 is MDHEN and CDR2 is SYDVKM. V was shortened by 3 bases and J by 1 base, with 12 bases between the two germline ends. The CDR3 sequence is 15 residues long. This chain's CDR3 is CASSLGGAHNYGYTF. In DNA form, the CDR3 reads TGTGCCAGCAGTTTGGGGGGGGCGCATAACTATGGCTACACCTTC.

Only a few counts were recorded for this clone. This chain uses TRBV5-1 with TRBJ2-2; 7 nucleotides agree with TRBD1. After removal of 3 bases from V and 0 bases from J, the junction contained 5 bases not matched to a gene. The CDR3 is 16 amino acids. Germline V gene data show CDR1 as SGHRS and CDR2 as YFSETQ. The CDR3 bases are TGCGCCAGCAGCTCGGGACAGATTGCGAACACCGGGGAGCTGTTTTTT. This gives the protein CASSSGQIANTGELFF.

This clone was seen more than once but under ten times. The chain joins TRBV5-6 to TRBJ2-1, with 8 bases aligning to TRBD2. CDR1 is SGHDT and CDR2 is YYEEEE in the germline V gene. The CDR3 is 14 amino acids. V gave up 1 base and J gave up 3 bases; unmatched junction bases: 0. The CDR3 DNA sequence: TGTGCCAGCAGCTTGACTAGCGGCTACAATGAGCAGTTCTTC. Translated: CASSLTSGYNEQFF. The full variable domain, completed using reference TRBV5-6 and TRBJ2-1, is DAGVTQSPTHLIKTRGQQVTLRCSPKSGHDTVSWYQQALGQGPQFIFQYYEEEERQRGNFPDRFSGHQFPNYSSELNVNALLLGDSALYLCASSLTSGYNEQFFGPGTRLTVL.

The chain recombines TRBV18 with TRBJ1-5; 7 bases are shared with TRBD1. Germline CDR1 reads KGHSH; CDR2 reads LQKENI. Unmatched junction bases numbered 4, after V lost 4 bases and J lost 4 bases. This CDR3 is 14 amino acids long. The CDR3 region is CASSQGGANQPQHF. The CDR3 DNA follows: TGTGCCAGCTCACAAGGGGGCGCGAATCAGCCCCAGCATTTT.

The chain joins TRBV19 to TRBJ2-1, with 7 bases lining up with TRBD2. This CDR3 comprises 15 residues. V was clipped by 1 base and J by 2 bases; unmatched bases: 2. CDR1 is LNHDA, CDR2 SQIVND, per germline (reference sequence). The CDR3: CASSIAAGTYNEQFF. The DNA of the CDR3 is TGTGCCAGTAGTATAGCAGCGGGGACCTACAATGAGCAGTTCTTC.

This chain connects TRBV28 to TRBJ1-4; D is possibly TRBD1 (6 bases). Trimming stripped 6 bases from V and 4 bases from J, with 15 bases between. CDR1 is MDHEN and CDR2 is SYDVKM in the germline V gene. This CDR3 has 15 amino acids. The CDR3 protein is CASRRSGTYNEKLFF. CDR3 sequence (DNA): TGTGCCAGCAGGCGTTCGGGGACATATAATGAAAAACTGTTTTTT.

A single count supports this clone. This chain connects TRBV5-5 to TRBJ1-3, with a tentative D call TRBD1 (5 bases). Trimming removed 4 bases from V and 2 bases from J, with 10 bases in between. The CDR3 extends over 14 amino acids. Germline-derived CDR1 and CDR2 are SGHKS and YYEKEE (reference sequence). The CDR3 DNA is TGTGCCAGCAGCGTGGGGGGAGCTGGAAACACCATATATTTT. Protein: CASSVGGAGNTIYF.

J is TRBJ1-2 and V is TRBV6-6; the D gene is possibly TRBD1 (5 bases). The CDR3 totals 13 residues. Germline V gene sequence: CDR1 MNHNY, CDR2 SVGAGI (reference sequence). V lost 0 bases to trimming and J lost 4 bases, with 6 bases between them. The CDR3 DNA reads TGTGCCAGCAGTTACTCGCAGGGCTATGGCTACACCTTC. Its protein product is CASSYSQGYGYTF.

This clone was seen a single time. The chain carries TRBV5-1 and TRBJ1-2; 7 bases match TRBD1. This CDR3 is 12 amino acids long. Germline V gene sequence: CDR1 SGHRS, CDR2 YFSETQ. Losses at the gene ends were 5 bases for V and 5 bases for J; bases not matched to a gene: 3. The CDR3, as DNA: TGCGCCAGCAGACCGACAGGGTATGGCTACACCTTC. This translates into CASRPTGYGYTF.

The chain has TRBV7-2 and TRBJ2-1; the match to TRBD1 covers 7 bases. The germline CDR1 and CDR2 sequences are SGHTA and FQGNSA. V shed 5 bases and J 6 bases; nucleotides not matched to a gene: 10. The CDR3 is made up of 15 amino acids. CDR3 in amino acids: CASSPSGTVANEQFF. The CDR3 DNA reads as TGTGCCAGCAGCCCCTCAGGGACAGTTGCCAATGAGCAGTTCTTC.

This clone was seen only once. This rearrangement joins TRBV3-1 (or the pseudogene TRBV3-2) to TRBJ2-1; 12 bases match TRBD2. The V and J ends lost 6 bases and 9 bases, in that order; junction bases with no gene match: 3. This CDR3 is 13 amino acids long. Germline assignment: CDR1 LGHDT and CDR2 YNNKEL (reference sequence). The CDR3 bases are TGTGCCAGCAGACCTAGCGGGAGGGGTGAGCAGTTCTTC. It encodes CASRPSGRGEQFF.

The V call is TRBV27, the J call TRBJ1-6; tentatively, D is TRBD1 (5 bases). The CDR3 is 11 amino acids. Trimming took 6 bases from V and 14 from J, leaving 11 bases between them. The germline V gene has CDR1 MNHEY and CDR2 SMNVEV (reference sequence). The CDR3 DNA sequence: TGTGCCAGCAGAGGCGGGGGATCCCTCCACTTT. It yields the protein CASRGGGSLHF.

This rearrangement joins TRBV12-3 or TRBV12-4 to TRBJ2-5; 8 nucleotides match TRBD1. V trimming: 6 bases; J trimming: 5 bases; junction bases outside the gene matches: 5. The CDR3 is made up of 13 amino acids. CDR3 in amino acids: CASSRQGMETQYF. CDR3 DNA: TGTGCCAGCAGCCGACAGGGGATGGAGACCCAGTACTTC.

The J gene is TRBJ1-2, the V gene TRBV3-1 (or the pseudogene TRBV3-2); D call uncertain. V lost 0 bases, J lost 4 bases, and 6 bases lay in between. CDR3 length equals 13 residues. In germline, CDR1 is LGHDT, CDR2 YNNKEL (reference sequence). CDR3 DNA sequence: TGTGCCAGCAGCCAAGATTCACTCTATGGCTACACCTTC. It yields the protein CASSQDSLYGYTF.

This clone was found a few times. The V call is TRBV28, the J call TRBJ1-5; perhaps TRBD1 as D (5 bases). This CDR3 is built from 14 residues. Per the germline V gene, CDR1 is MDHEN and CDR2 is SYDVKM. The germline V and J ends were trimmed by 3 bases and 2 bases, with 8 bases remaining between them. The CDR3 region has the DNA TGTGCCAGCAGTTTGGGGGGAGGCAATCAGCCCCAGCATTTT. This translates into CASSLGGGNQPQHF.

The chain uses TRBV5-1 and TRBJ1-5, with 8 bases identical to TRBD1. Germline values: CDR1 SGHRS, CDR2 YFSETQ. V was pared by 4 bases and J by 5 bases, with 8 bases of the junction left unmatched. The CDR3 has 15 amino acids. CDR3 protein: CASSIGTGLDQPQHF. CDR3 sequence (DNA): TGCGCCAGCAGCATAGGGACAGGACTAGATCAGCCCCAGCATTTT.

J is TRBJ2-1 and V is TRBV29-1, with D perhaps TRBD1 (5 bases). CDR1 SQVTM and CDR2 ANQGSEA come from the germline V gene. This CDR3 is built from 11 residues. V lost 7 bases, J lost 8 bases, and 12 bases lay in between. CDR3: CSGDRSDEQFF. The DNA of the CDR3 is TGCAGCGGCGACAGAAGCGATGAGCAGTTCTTC.

In DNA, the CDR3 is TGTGCCAGCAGTTCTAATCTCAGGGTTGCCTCCTACGAGCAGTACTTC. Translated: CASSSNLRVASYEQYF. The chain is built from TRBV27 and TRBJ2-7; possible D gene TRBD1, 5 bases. Per the germline V gene, CDR1 is MNHEY and CDR2 is SMNVEV (reference sequence). This CDR3 comprises 16 residues. Trimming took 4 bases from V and 0 from J, leaving 16 bases between them.

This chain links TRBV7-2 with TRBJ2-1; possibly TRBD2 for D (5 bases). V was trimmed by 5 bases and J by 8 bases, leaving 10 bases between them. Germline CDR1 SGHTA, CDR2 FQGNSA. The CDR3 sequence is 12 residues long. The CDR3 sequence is CASSPARDEQFF. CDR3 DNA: TGTGCCAGCAGCCCTGCGAGGGATGAGCAGTTCTTC.

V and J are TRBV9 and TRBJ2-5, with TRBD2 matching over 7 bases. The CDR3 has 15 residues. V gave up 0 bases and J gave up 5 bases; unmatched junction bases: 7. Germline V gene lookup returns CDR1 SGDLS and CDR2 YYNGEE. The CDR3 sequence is CASSVGGGSEETQYF. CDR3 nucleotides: TGTGCCAGCAGCGTAGGGGGCGGGAGTGAGGAGACCCAGTACTTC.

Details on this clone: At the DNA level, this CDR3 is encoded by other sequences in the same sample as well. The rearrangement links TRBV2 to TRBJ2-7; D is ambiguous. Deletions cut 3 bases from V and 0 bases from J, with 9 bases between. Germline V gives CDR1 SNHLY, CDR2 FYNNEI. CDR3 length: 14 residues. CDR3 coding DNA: TGTGCCAGCAGTGATCGAACGGGCTCCTACGAGCAGTACTTC. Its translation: CASSDRTGSYEQYF.